This T cell receptor (beta chain) appears in the sequencing data of a study of beta chain features in type 1 diabetes. Study-wide results and caveats: Across all four CD4+ subsets, people with type 1 diabetes showed modestly shorter TCRB CDR3s. Insertions were fewer and deletions more numerous at VDJ junctions in type 1 diabetes patients. PCR may have favored shorter templates equally in patients and controls.

Sequenced material consisted of expressed TCRB transcripts (all of the isolated RNA was reverse transcribed). The method was immunoSEQ multiplex PCR; TCRdb's version includes in-frame clones alone and lacks a portion of them. The sample lists about 650,000 clones, around 12% occurring once. Trimming took off 1 base at V and 3 bases at J, with 4 bases between the two ends. In germline, CDR1 is SGHVS, CDR2 FQNEAQ. The CDR3 is made up of 13 amino acids. Stem cell-like memory, regulatory, central memory and naive CD4+ cells were sorted via CD45RO/CCR7/CD25/CD127/CD95/CD27. Each sorted population was over 98% pure. The sample holds a few counts of this clone. Its specificity is not known.

The chain employs TRBV7-8 and TRBJ1-5; D remains ambiguous. Sequenced material: naive CD4+ T cells from blood. The TCR originated in a man aged 25-40 years with type 1 diabetes. CDR3 in amino acids: CASSLVPNQPQHF. CDR3 coding DNA: TGTGCCAGCAGCTTAGTTCCCAATCAGCCCCAGCATTTT.